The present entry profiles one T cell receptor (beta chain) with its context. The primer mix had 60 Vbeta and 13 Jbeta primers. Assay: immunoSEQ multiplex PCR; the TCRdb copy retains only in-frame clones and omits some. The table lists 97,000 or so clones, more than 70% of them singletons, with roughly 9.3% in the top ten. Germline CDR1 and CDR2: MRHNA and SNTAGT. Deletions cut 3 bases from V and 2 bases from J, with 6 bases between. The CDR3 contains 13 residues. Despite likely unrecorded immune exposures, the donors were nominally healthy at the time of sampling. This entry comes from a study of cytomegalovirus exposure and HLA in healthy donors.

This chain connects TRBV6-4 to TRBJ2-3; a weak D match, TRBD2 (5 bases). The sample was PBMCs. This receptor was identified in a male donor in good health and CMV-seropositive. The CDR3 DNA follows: TGTGCCAGCAGTGAAGACTACACAGATACGCAGTATTTT. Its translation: CASSEDYTDTQYF.